This entry describes one TCR beta chain. Its target is not known. The sample is drawn from a study of CD8+ T cells in alopecia areata. Following extraction, RNA underwent reverse transcription to cDNA, which served as the sequencing template. Using immunoSEQ multiplex PCR, the repertoire was profiled, and TCRdb retains in-frame clones only, with some absent. Among around 140,000 clones, around 87% were seen once, and the ten largest hold roughly 15%. Specimens obtained from alopecia areata patients comprised lesional scalp punch biopsies and peripheral blood. V was shortened by 1 base and J by 8 bases, with 8 bases between the two germline ends. Germline V CDR1 and CDR2: SNHLY, FYNNEI. The CDR3 consists of 12 residues. Findings and caveats of the study: With patients, TCR sharing proved less clear than in mice, a difference possibly related to HLA.

The TCR comes from a human donor with alopecia areata. This chain joins TRBV2 and TRBJ1-2; D is unresolved. This specimen consisted of CD8+ T cells sorted from blood, obtained at week 0. Here the CDR3 DNA reads TGTGCCAGCAGTGAAGTGGCAGGCGGCTACACCTTC. Protein sequence: CASSEVAGGYTF.